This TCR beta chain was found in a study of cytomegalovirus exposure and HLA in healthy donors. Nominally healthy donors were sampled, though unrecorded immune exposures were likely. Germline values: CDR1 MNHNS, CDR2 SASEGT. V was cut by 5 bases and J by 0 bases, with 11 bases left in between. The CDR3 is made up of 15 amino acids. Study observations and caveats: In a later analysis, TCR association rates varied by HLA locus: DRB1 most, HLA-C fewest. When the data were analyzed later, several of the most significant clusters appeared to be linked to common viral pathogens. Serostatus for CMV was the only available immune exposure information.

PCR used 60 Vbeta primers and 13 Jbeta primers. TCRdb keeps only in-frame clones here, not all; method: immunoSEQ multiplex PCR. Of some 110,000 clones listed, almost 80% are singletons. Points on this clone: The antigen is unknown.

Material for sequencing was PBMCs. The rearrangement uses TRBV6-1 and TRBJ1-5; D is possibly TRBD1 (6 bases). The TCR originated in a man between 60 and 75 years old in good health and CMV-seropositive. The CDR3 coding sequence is TGTGCCAGCAGTCAGACAGGACATAGCAATCAGCCCCAGCATTTT. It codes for CASSQTGHSNQPQHF.